This T cell receptor (beta chain) was sequenced during a study of T cells in Graves' hyperthyroidism and ophthalmopathy. Amplification of TCR beta CDR3 regions used RNA as the template. During a first-round RT-PCR of the TCR CDR3, the HTBI primer set was used. TCRdb re-called the multiplex PCR reads through MiXCR, storing one row per CDR3 protein. The data hold hundreds of thousands of distinct CDR3 sequences, with about 15% observed a single time. Patients aged 18 to 65 with hyperthyroidism were newly diagnosed, with duration under 2 months. From germline, CDR1 is LGHDT and CDR2 YNNKEL (reference sequence). The CDR3 is made up of 12 amino acids. V shed 1 base and J shed 4 bases, with 5 bases lying between them.

The sequenced sample was blood. This sequence originates from a woman aged 25 to 39 with Graves' hyperthyroidism that later progressed to Graves' ophthalmopathy. The V call is TRBV3-1, the J call TRBJ2-7, with D uncertain. CDR3 sequence (DNA): TGTGCCAGCAGCCAAGCCGTTTACGAGCAGTACTTC. Residues: CASSQAVYEQYF.